One and the same sample provided the 5 T cell receptor beta chains below, sequenced in a study of blood T cell repertoires in COVID-19. Profiled with immunoSEQ multiplex PCR; TCRdb holds only in-frame clones, not every one. The data hold 150,000 to 200,000 clones, with around 86% observed a single time. Sequences were obtained from PBMCs or T cells enriched from blood (not recorded which). These receptors all come from a middle-aged woman in a cohort exposed to, infected with or recovered from COVID-19 (not recorded which).

The V call is TRBV7-9, the J call TRBJ1-1; TRBD1 agrees at 7 bases. The CDR3 sequence is 13 residues long. The junction had 14 bases not matched to a gene; V was cut back by 6 bases and J by 13 bases. Germline assignment: CDR1 SEHNR and CDR2 FQNEAQ (reference sequence). The DNA of the CDR3 is TGTGCCAGCAGACCTAATCCCCGGGACAGAGGTTTCTTT. This encodes CASRPNPRDRGFF.

The chain couples TRBV4-2 to TRBJ2-7; 11 bases line up with TRBD2. This CDR3 contains 14 residues. V gave up 6 bases and J gave up 4 bases; unmatched junction bases: 5. The germline V gene encodes CDR1 LGHNA and CDR2 YNFKEQ. CDR3 DNA sequence: TGTGCCAGCAGAATTAGCGGGGGGGCTTACGAGCAGTACTTC. Its protein is CASRISGGAYEQYF.

The gene calls are TRBV4-2 and TRBJ2-7; D is possibly TRBD2 (5 bases). This CDR3 region has 16 residues. Between the trimmed V and J ends, which lost 4 bases and 2 bases, there was a span of 18 bases. In germline, CDR1 is LGHNA, CDR2 YNFKEQ. This chain's CDR3 is CASSPSSGSATYEQYF. The CDR3 DNA follows: TGTGCCAGCAGCCCAAGTAGTGGTAGCGCAACCTACGAGCAGTACTTC.

The rearrangement links TRBV14 to TRBJ1-1, with D tentatively TRBD1 (5 bases). Germline CDR1 and CDR2: SGHDN and FVKESK. V lost 1 base and J lost 12, with 9 bases in between. The CDR3 is made up of 11 amino acids. The DNA for the CDR3 is TGTGCCAGCAGCCAAGGGGGGGGTTCTTTCTTT. It is translated as CASSQGGGSFF.

The chain carries TRBV11-2 and TRBJ2-1; TRBD2 matches at 12 bases. This CDR3 comprises 15 residues. With V trimmed by 7 bases and J by 7 bases, 8 bases remained unmatched. Germline CDR1 reads SGHAT; CDR2 reads FQNNGV. In nucleotides, the CDR3 is TGTGCCAGCAATAGGGAACTAGCGGGAGGAAATGAGCAGTTCTTC. As protein: CASNRELAGGNEQFF.